A single sample is the source of the 12 T cell receptor beta chains below, sequenced in a study of CD8 T cells in Susac syndrome. RNA, at about 0.45 to 1 ug, was reverse transcribed with random hexamers. TCRdb fed the immunoSEQ multiplex PCR reads into MiXCR, producing one record per CDR3 protein. The table has fewer than 150,000 distinct CDR3 sequences, 94% seen once. The sequenced sample was CD8+ T cells from PBMCs. The source of these receptors is a human donor in good health.

The V and J genes are TRBV28 and TRBJ2-1; no reliable D call. V was pared by 7 bases and J by 8 bases, with 21 bases between. Germline assignment: CDR1 MDHEN and CDR2 SYDVKM. The CDR3 totals 15 residues. DNA of the CDR3: TGTGCCAGCACCCACTTGTGGGAAGCCCCCCATGAGCAGTTCTTC. Amino acids: CASTHLWEAPHEQFF.

The chain joins TRBV7-6 to TRBJ2-3; 7 bases fit TRBD2. The V and J ends lost 5 bases and 6 bases, in that order; junction bases with no gene match: 11. From germline, CDR1 is SGHVS and CDR2 FNYEAQ. This CDR3 spans 15 amino acids. Written as DNA, the CDR3 is TGTGCCAGCAGCCCGAGGGGCGGGGGATGGGATACGCAGTATTTT. Translated: CASSPRGGGWDTQYF.

The chain's CDR3 is CASSYGTDTDTQYF. The CDR3 coding sequence is TGTGCCAGCAGTTACGGGACAGACACGGATACGCAGTATTTT. The chain links TRBV28 to TRBJ2-3; 7 positions match TRBD1. The germline CDR1 and CDR2 sequences are MDHEN and SYDVKM. This CDR3 contains 14 residues. The V gene end was trimmed by 4 bases and the J gene end by 6 bases; junction bases not matched to a gene: 7. The full variable domain, rest sourced from reference TRBV28 and TRBJ2-3, is DVKVTQSSRYLVKRTGEKVFLECVQDMDHENMFWYRQDPGLGLRLIYFSYDVKMKEKGDIPEGYSVSREKKERFSLILESASTNQTSMYLCASSYGTDTDTQYFGPGTRLTVL.

The CDR3 reads CSAGEDLHPRANTGELFF. The CDR3, as DNA: TGCAGTGCAGGGGAGGACCTGCACCCCCGCGCGAACACCGGGGAGCTGTTTTTT. This chain uses TRBV20-1 with TRBJ2-2; possible D gene TRBD2, 6 bases. With 6 bases removed from V and 0 bases from J, the gap between germline ends came to 23 bases. Germline V gene sequence: CDR1 DFQATT, CDR2 SNEGSKA (reference sequence). There are 18 residues in the CDR3.

This sequence joins TRBV30 and TRBJ2-6; no reliable D call. There are 14 residues in the CDR3. Trimming cost V 2 bases and J 1 base, with 6 bases left between them. CDR1 GTSNPN and CDR2 SVGIG come from the germline V gene (reference sequence). DNA of the CDR3: TGTGCCTGGAGTCACGGATCTGGGGCCAACGTCCTGACTTTC. As protein: CAWSHGSGANVLTF.

The rearrangement joins TRBV6-2 or TRBV6-3 to TRBJ2-1, with D possibly matching TRBD2 (5 bases). V gave up 2 bases and J gave up 2 bases, with 10 bases separating them. The CDR3 totals 15 residues. The germline gives CDR1 MNHEY, CDR2 SVGEGT. The CDR3 region is CASSYGQLAYNEQFF. The CDR3 coding sequence is TGTGCCAGCAGTTACGGGCAACTAGCCTACAATGAGCAGTTCTTC.

The chain uses TRBV27 and TRBJ2-3; D call uncertain. Germline V lookup: CDR1 MNHEY, CDR2 SMNVEV (reference sequence). Trimming pared 10 bases from V and 3 bases from J, leaving 20 bases between. This CDR3 region has 15 residues. The CDR3 region has the DNA TGTGCCACCAGGCTATTGGAAAGTACAACAGATACGCAGTATTTT. As protein: CATRLLESTTDTQYF.

The rearrangement links TRBV27 to TRBJ2-3; 12 nucleotides align to TRBD2. Germline CDR1 and CDR2: MNHEY and SMNVEV (reference sequence). The CDR3 consists of 15 residues. The J segment lost 6 bases and the V segment lost 4 bases, leaving 5 bases of the junction unmatched. The CDR3 here is CASSSGTSGLDTQYF. The CDR3, as DNA: TGTGCCAGCAGTTCTGGGACTAGCGGGCTGGATACGCAGTATTTT.

The gene calls are TRBV27 and TRBJ2-2; D ambiguous. This CDR3 has 13 amino acids. Germline loops: CDR1 MNHEY, CDR2 SMNVEV (reference sequence). The V gene lost 2 bases and the J gene lost 6 bases, with 7 bases spanning the gap. CDR3 loop: CASSLRIAGELFF. Written as DNA, the CDR3 is TGTGCCAGCAGTTTACGAATCGCCGGGGAGCTGTTTTTT.

Only one count was recorded for this clonotype. The chain is built from TRBV27 and TRBJ1-2; 12 nucleotides match TRBD1. The CDR3 extends over 15 amino acids. J gave up 8 bases and V 6 bases, and 10 bases lay outside the gene matches. Germline CDR1 and CDR2: MNHEY and SMNVEV (reference sequence). The CDR3 region has the DNA TGTGCCAGCAGCCCGGGGACAGGGGGCTCTGGGGGCTACACCTTC. Residues: CASSPGTGGSGGYTF.

The V and J genes are TRBV9 and TRBJ2-7, with a tentative D call TRBD1 (5 bases). Trimming left V 0 bases short and J 3 bases short, with 16 bases between. Germline CDR1 is SGDLS and CDR2 is YYNGEE. This CDR3 has 16 residues. The CDR3, as DNA: TGTGCCAGCAGCGTAGGATCCCGGACACGAGGCTACGAGCAGTACTTC. Amino acid sequence: CASSVGSRTRGYEQYF.

V is TRBV29-1 and J is TRBJ2-1; TRBD2 aligns across 12 bases. Germline CDR1 reads SQVTM; CDR2 reads ANQGSEA. This CDR3 spans 13 amino acids. Trimming at V came to 4 bases and at J to 9 bases, leaving 4 bases not matched to a gene. The CDR3 loop is CSVGLAGAGEQFF. CDR3 nucleotide sequence: TGCAGCGTTGGACTAGCGGGAGCTGGTGAGCAGTTCTTC.